This TCR beta chain stems from a study of beta chain features in type 1 diabetes. Study conclusions and caveats: Type 1 diabetes patients showed fewer insertions and more deletions at VDJ junctions. cDNA sequencing could over-represent cells with high TCR expression. PCR might favor shorter templates, equally in patients and controls.

In regard to this clone: Its matching antigen is unknown.

A sort by CD45RO/CCR7/CD25/CD127/CD95/CD27 yielded CD4+ naive, central memory, regulatory and stem cell-like memory cells. Expressed TCRB transcripts were sequenced, since all the RNA that had been isolated was reverse transcribed. Measured with immunoSEQ multiplex PCR; TCRdb has only the in-frame clones, and not every one. Of almost 350,000 clones in the sample, 7.5% to 9% were seen once. Input material: central memory CD4+ T cells from blood. The receptor was isolated from a woman aged 18 to 35 in good health.

The CDR3 nucleotides read TGTGCCAGCAGCTCCGGCCCGAACACCGGGGAGCTGTTTTTT. Protein: CASSSGPNTGELFF. The chain links TRBV7-3 to TRBJ2-2; D not certain. Germline V gene lookup returns CDR1 SGHTA and CDR2 FQGTGA. The CDR3 sequence is 14 residues long. The ends were cut back, 4 bases at V and 0 bases at J, with 6 bases in the middle.